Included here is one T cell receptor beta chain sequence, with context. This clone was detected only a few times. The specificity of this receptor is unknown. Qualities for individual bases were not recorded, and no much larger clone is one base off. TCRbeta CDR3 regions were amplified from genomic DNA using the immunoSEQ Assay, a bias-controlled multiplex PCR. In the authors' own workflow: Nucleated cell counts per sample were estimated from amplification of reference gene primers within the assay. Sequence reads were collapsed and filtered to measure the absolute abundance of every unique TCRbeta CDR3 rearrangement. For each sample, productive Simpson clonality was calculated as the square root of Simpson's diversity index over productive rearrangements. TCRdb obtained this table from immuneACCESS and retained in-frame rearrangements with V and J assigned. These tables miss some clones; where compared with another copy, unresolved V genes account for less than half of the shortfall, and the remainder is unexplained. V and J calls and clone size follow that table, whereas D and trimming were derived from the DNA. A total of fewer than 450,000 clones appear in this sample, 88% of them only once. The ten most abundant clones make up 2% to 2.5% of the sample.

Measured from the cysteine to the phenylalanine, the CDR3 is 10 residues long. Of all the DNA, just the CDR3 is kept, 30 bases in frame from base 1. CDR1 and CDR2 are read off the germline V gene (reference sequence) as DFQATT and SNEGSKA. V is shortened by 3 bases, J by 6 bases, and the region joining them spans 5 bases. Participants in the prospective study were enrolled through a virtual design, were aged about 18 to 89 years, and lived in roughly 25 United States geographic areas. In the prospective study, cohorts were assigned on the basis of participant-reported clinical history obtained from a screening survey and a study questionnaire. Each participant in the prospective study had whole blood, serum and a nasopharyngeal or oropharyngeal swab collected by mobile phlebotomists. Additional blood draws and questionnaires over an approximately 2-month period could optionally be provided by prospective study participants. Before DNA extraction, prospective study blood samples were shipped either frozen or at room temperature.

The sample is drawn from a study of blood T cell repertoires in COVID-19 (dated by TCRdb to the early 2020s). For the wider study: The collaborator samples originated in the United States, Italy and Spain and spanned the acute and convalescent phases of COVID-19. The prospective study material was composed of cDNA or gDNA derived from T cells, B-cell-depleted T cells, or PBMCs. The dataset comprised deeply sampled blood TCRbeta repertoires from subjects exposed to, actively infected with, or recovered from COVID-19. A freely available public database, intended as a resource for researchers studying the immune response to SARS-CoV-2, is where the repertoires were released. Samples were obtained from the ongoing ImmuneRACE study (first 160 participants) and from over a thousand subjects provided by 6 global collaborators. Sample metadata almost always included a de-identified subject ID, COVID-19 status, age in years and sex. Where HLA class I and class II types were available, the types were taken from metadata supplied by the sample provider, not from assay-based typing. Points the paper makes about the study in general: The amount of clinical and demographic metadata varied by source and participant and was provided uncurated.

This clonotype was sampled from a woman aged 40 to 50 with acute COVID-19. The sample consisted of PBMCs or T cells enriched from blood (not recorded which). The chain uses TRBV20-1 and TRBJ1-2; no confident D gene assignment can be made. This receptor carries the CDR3 CSARRDGYTF. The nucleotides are TGCAGTGCTAGGAGGGATGGCTACACCTTC.